The 32 T cell receptor beta chains presented below share a single source sample, sequenced in a study of STAT5B mutations in CD4+ large granular lymphocyte leukemia. The table came from immunoSEQ multiplex PCR; TCRdb's copy has only in-frame clones and leaves some out. The table lists around 21,000 clones, about 71% of them singletons, with about 4.3% in the top ten. Sequenced sample: CD4+ T cells from blood buffy coats. These receptors all stem from a human donor in good health.

The chain couples TRBV11-3 to TRBJ2-6, with D uncertain. The CDR3 extends over 15 amino acids. Trimming removed 5 bases at V and 1 base at J, with 9 bases between. Germline-derived CDR1 and CDR2 are SGHNT and YENEEA. This CDR3 is CASSQDLSGANVLTF. CDR3 in DNA: TGTGCCAGCAGCCAAGACCTTTCTGGGGCCAACGTCCTGACTTTC.

Notes on this clone: The junction does not match germline at one end; this may be a read error. At the DNA level, this CDR3 is encoded by other sequences in the same sample as well. This chain connects TRBV6-5 to TRBJ2-5; D gene ambiguous. Germline V CDR1 and CDR2: MNHEY, SVGAGI. The CDR3 has 13 amino acids. CDR3: CASSYGLVETQYF. As DNA, the CDR3 is TGTGCCAGCAGTTACGGCCTAGTGGAGACTCAGTACTTC.

This clone was seen a handful of times. The rearrangement links TRBV5-8 to TRBJ1-5; D may be TRBD1 (5 bases). Trimming shortened V by 4 bases and J by 4 bases, and 18 bases separated the two germline ends. Germline CDR1 SGHTS, CDR2 YDEGEE. The CDR3 is 16 residues long. In DNA form, the CDR3 reads TGTGCCAGCAGCGCAACCCGAGGGGTTTTGAATCAGCCCCAGCATTTT. It translates to CASSATRGVLNQPQHF.

This chain links TRBV29-1 with TRBJ1-5; D not certain. The CDR3 runs to 13 residues. Germline V CDR1 and CDR2: SQVTM, ANQGSEA. The ends were cut back, 0 bases at V and 6 bases at J, with 9 bases in the middle. This CDR3 is CSVEDSPGQPQHF. CDR3 nucleotide sequence: TGCAGCGTTGAAGACAGCCCAGGTCAGCCCCAGCATTTT.

V and J are TRBV6-6 and TRBJ2-7, with 7 bases matching TRBD2. CDR3 size: 15 residues. Trimming at V came to 2 bases and at J to 2 bases, leaving 6 bases not matched to a gene. Germline values: CDR1 MNHNY, CDR2 SVGAGI (reference sequence). The CDR3 nucleotides are TGTGCCAGCAGTTACGAGGAGCGGGGCGCCTACGAGCAGTACTTC. Encoded protein: CASSYEERGAYEQYF.

This clone was recorded a few times. The chain combines TRBV21-1 with TRBJ1-1. TRBV21-1 is a pseudogene. The CDR3 has 16 residues. CDR3 loop: CASRRSVATIRTEAFF. The CDR3 nucleotides read TGTGCCAGCAGGCGCTCTGTAGCCACAATTCGCACTGAAGCTTTCTTT.

The chain employs TRBV19 and TRBJ1-2, with 10 bases that match TRBD1. This CDR3 has 16 residues. Losses at the gene ends were 10 bases for V and 4 bases for J; bases not matched to a gene: 15. Germline V gene lookup returns CDR1 LNHDA and CDR2 SQIVND (reference sequence). CDR3 bases: TGTGCCACCAAGACCCCCGGGGACAGGGGTGTCTATGGCTACACCTTC. Encoded protein: CATKTPGDRGVYGYTF.

The chain has TRBV11-2 and TRBJ1-1; the D is unclear. Germline CDR1 is SGHAT and CDR2 is FQNNGV. The V end was cut by 5 bases, the J end by 3 bases, with 13 bases between. CDR3 length equals 14 residues. For the CDR3, the DNA is TGTGCCAGCAGCCCGCGTGGCGGGTACACTGAAGCTTTCTTT. Protein: CASSPRGGYTEAFF.

The gene calls are TRBV6-1 and TRBJ1-3; 7 bases are shared with TRBD1. The trim removed 6 bases at V and 0 bases at J, leaving 2 bases unmatched. The CDR3 is made up of 14 amino acids. Looked up from germline, CDR1 is MNHNS and CDR2 is SASEGT. CDR3 sequence reads: CASRDRSSGNTIYF. DNA for the CDR3: TGTGCCAGCAGGGACAGGAGCTCTGGAAACACCATATATTTT.

The table lists this clone with a few counts. The rearrangement links TRBV9 to TRBJ2-7; 12 nucleotides match TRBD1. Trimming took 6 bases from V and 2 from J; bases not matched to a gene: 6. This CDR3 spans 15 amino acids. The V gene's germline CDR1 is SGDLS and CDR2 YYNGEE. The CDR3 sequence is CASTAGQGAAYEQYF. CDR3 bases: TGTGCCAGCACCGCGGGACAGGGGGCAGCCTACGAGCAGTACTTC.

This chain links TRBV19 with TRBJ1-5; TRBD1 aligns across 8 bases. The CDR3 length is 14 residues. After removal of 8 bases from V and 0 bases from J, the junction contained 3 bases not matched to a gene. CDR1 and CDR2 from the germline V gene are LNHDA and SQIVND (reference sequence). CDR3 amino acids: CASQQGGSNQPQHF. CDR3 DNA: TGTGCCAGTCAACAGGGGGGTAGCAATCAGCCCCAGCATTTT.

The chain employs TRBV9 and TRBJ1-5; D is uncertain. Germline V CDR1 and CDR2: SGDLS, YYNGEE. Trimming cost V 4 bases and J 2 bases, with 4 bases left between them. The length of the CDR3 is 12 residues. The chain's CDR3 is CASSRGNQPQHF. CDR3 bases: TGTGCCAGCAGCAGGGGCAATCAGCCCCAGCATTTT.

The gene calls are TRBV5-6 and TRBJ1-5; 10 bases align to TRBD1. The CDR3 has 15 amino acids. Trimming at V came to 2 bases and at J to 3 bases, leaving 2 bases not matched to a gene. CDR1 SGHDT and CDR2 YYEEEE come from the germline V gene. This chain's CDR3 is CASSFGTGDNQPQHF. The DNA for the CDR3 is TGTGCCAGCAGCTTCGGGACAGGGGACAATCAGCCCCAGCATTTT. Using reference TRBV5-6 and TRBJ1-5 for the parts outside the CDR3, the full variable domain is DAGVTQSPTHLIKTRGQQVTLRCSPKSGHDTVSWYQQALGQGPQFIFQYYEEEERQRGNFPDRFSGHQFPNYSSELNVNALLLGDSALYLCASSFGTGDNQPQHFGDGTRLSIL.

V gene TRBV30 combines with J gene TRBJ2-1, with TRBD1 as a possible D gene (6 bases). This CDR3 comprises 12 residues. Germline V gives CDR1 GTSNPN, CDR2 SVGIG (reference sequence). Deletions cut 5 bases from V and 7 bases from J, with 12 bases between. This chain's CDR3 is CAWGPQGNEQFF. The DNA of the CDR3 is TGTGCCTGGGGTCCACAGGGAAATGAGCAGTTCTTC.

This rearrangement joins TRBV6-1 to TRBJ1-3; D is unresolved. CDR1 is MNHNS, CDR2 SASEGT, per germline. This CDR3 comprises 13 residues. Trimming shortened V by 2 bases and J by 8 bases, and 10 bases separated the two germline ends. The CDR3 DNA reads TGTGCCAGCAGTGAATGGCAGAGGGACACCATATATTTT. This gives the protein CASSEWQRDTIYF.

This sequence joins TRBV25-1 and TRBJ1-2; D perhaps matches TRBD1 (5 bases). V lost 4 bases and J 3 bases, leaving 9 bases between the germline ends. Germline CDR1 is MGHDK and CDR2 is SYGVNS. The CDR3 is made up of 13 amino acids. CDR3 sequence reads: CASSVGPDYGYTF. The CDR3 region has the DNA TGTGCCAGCAGTGTGGGGCCGGACTATGGCTACACCTTC.

The chain uses TRBV19 and TRBJ2-3; 12 nucleotides align to TRBD2. The CDR3 runs to 16 residues. The V segment lost 11 bases and the J segment 1 base; nucleotides outside the gene matches: 10. Germline V gene data show CDR1 as LNHDA and CDR2 as SQIVND (reference sequence). CDR3 amino acids: CASRTSGTPGTDTQYF. The CDR3 nucleotides are TGTGCCTCCAGGACTAGCGGGACTCCTGGCACAGATACGCAGTATTTT. Combining the CDR3 with reference TRBV19 and TRBJ2-3 gives the whole variable domain DGGITQSPKYLFRKEGQNVTLSCEQNLNHDAMYWYRQDPGQGLRLIYYSQIVNDFQKGDIAEGYSVSREKKESFPLTVTSAQKNPTAFYLCASRTSGTPGTDTQYFGPGTRLTVL.

The CDR3, as DNA: TGTGCCAGCAGTTCAGTGAACACTGAAGCTTTCTTT. Amino acids: CASSSVNTEAFF. This chain connects TRBV7-6 to TRBJ1-1; D unclear. V lost 6 bases to trimming and J lost 0 bases, with 5 bases between them. Looked up from germline, CDR1 is SGHVS and CDR2 is FNYEAQ. The CDR3 is 12 amino acids.

There are a few counts of this clone. V gene TRBV2 combines with J gene TRBJ2-1, with D tentatively TRBD2 (6 bases). V shed 3 bases and J shed 10 bases, with 13 bases lying between them. CDR1 and CDR2 (germline): SNHLY, FYNNEI. CDR3 length: 13 residues. The CDR3 coding sequence is TGTGCCAGCAGTGAGATCCCGGGACTCGAGCAGTTCTTC. It specifies CASSEIPGLEQFF. The full variable domain, completed using reference TRBV2 and TRBJ2-1, is EPEVTQTPSHQVTQMGQEVILRCVPISNHLYFYWYRQILGQKVEFLVSFYNNEISEKSEIFDDQFSVERPDGSNFTLKIRSTKLEDSAMYFCASSEIPGLEQFFGPGTRLTVL.

The genes are TRBV11-2 and TRBJ2-7; 7 positions agree with TRBD1. The CDR3 runs 12 residues. V trimming: 5 bases; J trimming: 6 bases; junction bases outside the gene matches: 4. Germline CDR1 and CDR2: SGHAT and FQNNGV. The CDR3 loop reads CASSEDRVEQYF. The CDR3 nucleotides read TGTGCCAGCAGCGAAGACAGGGTCGAGCAGTACTTC. The complete variable domain, with remaining parts taken from reference TRBV11-2 and TRBJ2-7, reads EAGVAQSPRYKIIEKRQSVAFWCNPISGHATLYWYQQILGQGPKLLIQFQNNGVVDDSQLPKDRFSAERLKGVDSTLKIQPAKLEDSAVYLCASSEDRVEQYFGPGTRLTVT.

The chain links TRBV11-3 to TRBJ2-6; tentative D call: TRBD1 (6 bases). The CDR3 is made up of 17 amino acids. Germline CDR1 reads SGHNT; CDR2 reads YENEEA. V was cut by 0 bases and J by 4 bases, with 13 bases left in between. The CDR3 loop is CASSLDQGLQGANVLTF. Written as DNA, the CDR3 is TGTGCCAGCAGCTTAGACCAGGGGCTCCAAGGGGCCAACGTCCTGACTTTC.

The table lists this clone with a few counts. This chain links TRBV19 with TRBJ2-7; D not resolved. V was cut by 2 bases and J by 9 bases, with 11 bases left in between. In germline, CDR1 is LNHDA, CDR2 SQIVND (reference sequence). The CDR3 consists of 12 residues. The CDR3 protein is CASSIPEGLQYF. The CDR3 coding sequence is TGTGCCAGTAGTATACCAGAAGGGTTGCAGTACTTC.

The chain links TRBV5-1 to TRBJ2-2, with D unclear. CDR3 length: 12 amino acids. Trimming stripped 0 bases from V and 6 bases from J, with 3 bases between. Germline CDR1 is SGHRS and CDR2 is YFSETQ. CDR3 loop: CASSLESGELFF. In DNA, the CDR3 is TGCGCCAGCAGCTTGGAGTCCGGGGAGCTGTTTTTT. The variable domain in full, with the rest retrieved from reference TRBV5-1 and TRBJ2-2, is KAGVTQTPRYLIKTRGQQVTLSCSPISGHRSVSWYQQTPGQGLQFLFEYFSETQRNKGNFPGRFSGRQFSNSRSEMNVSTLELGDSALYLCASSLESGELFFGEGSRLTVL.

The rearrangement joins TRBV2 to TRBJ1-4, with D unresolved. The CDR3 has 12 amino acids. Germline CDR1 SNHLY, CDR2 FYNNEI. The CDR3 loop reads CASKGIGEKLFF. CDR3 nucleotides: TGTGCATCCAAGGGAATCGGTGAAAAACTGTTTTTT.

The rearrangement links TRBV25-1 to TRBJ2-5; no clear D gene. The CDR3 runs to 11 residues. CDR1 and CDR2 from the germline V gene are MGHDK and SYGVNS. V was pared by 6 bases and J by 7 bases, with 9 bases between. Here the CDR3 reads CASRQKGTQYF. DNA of the CDR3: TGTGCCAGCAGGCAAAAGGGGACCCAGTACTTC.

This clone occurred a few times. The chain recombines TRBV25-1 with TRBJ1-1; a weak D match, TRBD1 (6 bases). CDR1 and CDR2 from the germline V gene are MGHDK and SYGVNS. Trimming took off 1 base at V and 6 bases at J, with 18 bases between the two ends. The CDR3 runs 16 residues. The CDR3 DNA reads as TGTGCCAGCAGTGAATCCCTAACACAGGGTATCGCTGAAGCTTTCTTT. This sequence encodes CASSESLTQGIAEAFF. Full variable domain (missing parts from reference TRBV25-1 and TRBJ1-1): EADIYQTPRYLVIGTGKKITLECSQTMGHDKMYWYQQDPGMELHLIHYSYGVNSTEKGDLSSESTVSRIRTEHFPLTLESARPSHTSQYLCASSESLTQGIAEAFFGQGTRLTVV.

The V call is TRBV5-5, the J call TRBJ1-2; 8 nucleotides agree with TRBD1. Unmatched junction bases numbered 12, after V lost 0 bases and J lost 8 bases. Germline assignment: CDR1 SGHKS and CDR2 YYEKEE (reference sequence). CDR3 length equals 16 residues. The CDR3 nucleotides read TGTGCCAGCAGCTTGGCCATACAGGGGGGGGTAGAAGGCTACACCTTC. Translation: CASSLAIQGGVEGYTF.

V and J are TRBV30 and TRBJ1-6; D unclear. Looked up from germline, CDR1 is GTSNPN and CDR2 is SVGIG (reference sequence). Deletions cut 0 bases from V and 7 bases from J, with 13 bases between. This CDR3 is 15 amino acids long. The CDR3 here is CAWSVAGARNSPLHF. The CDR3, as DNA: TGTGCCTGGAGTGTAGCGGGAGCCAGGAATTCACCCCTCCACTTT.

V gene TRBV11-2 combines with J gene TRBJ1-3; D uncertain. Germline V gene sequence: CDR1 SGHAT, CDR2 FQNNGV. The V end was cut by 7 bases, the J end by 6 bases, with 19 bases between. CDR3 size: 15 residues. The CDR3 sequence is CASTKTSGVVNTIYF. The CDR3 region has the DNA TGTGCCAGCACCAAAACCTCCGGGGTTGTAAACACCATATATTTT.

The gene calls are TRBV7-2 and TRBJ2-3, with a tentative D call TRBD2 (6 bases). In germline, CDR1 is SGHTA, CDR2 FQGNSA. V lost 0 bases and J lost 3, with 10 bases in between. The CDR3 sequence is 15 residues long. CDR3 sequence: CASSLAARETDTQYF. In DNA, the CDR3 is TGTGCCAGCAGCTTAGCAGCTCGGGAGACAGATACGCAGTATTTT.

The chain uses TRBV27 and TRBJ2-1; no firm D call. V shed 6 bases and J shed 6 bases, with 21 bases lying between them. The CDR3 length is 16 residues. CDR1 is MNHEY, CDR2 SMNVEV, per germline (reference sequence). CDR3 amino acids: CASSLGRPNQRNEQFF. The CDR3 coding sequence is TGTGCCAGCAGCTTAGGTAGGCCTAACCAACGCAATGAGCAGTTCTTC.

This clone was recorded a few times. This chain joins TRBV7-9 and TRBJ1-5, with 7 bases lining up with TRBD1. Unmatched junction bases numbered 8, after V lost 5 bases and J lost 7 bases. Germline loops: CDR1 SEHNR, CDR2 FQNEAQ (reference sequence). The CDR3 loop spans 14 amino acids. This CDR3 is CASSMTGRDQPQHF. CDR3 nucleotide sequence: TGTGCCAGCAGCATGACAGGGCGAGACCAGCCCCAGCATTTT.